The 21 T cell receptor beta chains presented below share a single source sample, sequenced in a study of blood T cell repertoires in COVID-19. The protocol was immunoSEQ multiplex PCR, while the TCRdb copy is restricted to in-frame clones and leaves out a portion. The table shows approximately 180,000 clones, with around 87% occurring only once. Specimen: peripheral blood. The receptors stem from a man aged 35-49 years with active or convalescent COVID-19.

The rearrangement uses TRBV6-2 or TRBV6-3 and TRBJ1-5; maybe TRBD1 (5 bases). In germline, CDR1 is MNHEY, CDR2 SVGEGT. This CDR3 has 16 residues. The ends were cut back, 0 bases at V and 2 bases at J, with 11 bases in the middle. The CDR3 DNA reads TGTGCCAGCAGTTACTCGTCAGGGTACGGCAATCAGCCCCAGCATTTT. Translated: CASSYSSGYGNQPQHF.

CDR3 coding DNA: TGTGCCAGCAGCTTATTAACCGGGATGAACACTGAAGCTTTCTTT. Its protein is CASSLLTGMNTEAFF. The chain joins TRBV5-4 to TRBJ1-1; no reliable D call. CDR3 length: 15 residues. The V end was cut by 2 bases, the J end by 0 bases, with 11 bases between. Germline V gives CDR1 SGHNT, CDR2 YYREEE (reference sequence).

This clone has a single count. The chain employs TRBV5-1 and TRBJ1-5, with 8 bases lining up with TRBD1. V was clipped by 0 bases and J by 4 bases; unmatched bases: 9. Germline values: CDR1 SGHRS, CDR2 YFSETQ. CDR3 length: 17 amino acids. The CDR3 coding sequence is TGCGCCAGCAGCTTGGGGGAGGGACAGGCTGGGAATCAGCCCCAGCATTTT. Its translation: CASSLGEGQAGNQPQHF.

The genes are TRBV5-1 and TRBJ2-2; possibly TRBD1 for D (6 bases). V lost 4 bases, J lost 6 bases, and 13 bases lay in between. In germline, CDR1 is SGHRS, CDR2 YFSETQ. The CDR3 runs to 14 residues. The CDR3 here is CASSLKGGPGELFF. In nucleotides, the CDR3 is TGCGCCAGCAGCCTGAAAGGGGGTCCCGGGGAGCTGTTTTTT.

In its sample, this clone was seen a few times. The gene calls are TRBV6-5 and TRBJ2-7; 11 bases agree with TRBD2. V was pared by 6 bases and J by 2 bases, with 6 bases of the junction left unmatched. This CDR3 has 15 amino acids. Germline loops: CDR1 MNHEY, CDR2 SVGAGI. This CDR3 reads CASRPYSGGAYEQYF. Here the CDR3 DNA reads TGTGCCAGCAGGCCATATAGCGGGGGGGCCTACGAGCAGTACTTC.

The chain links TRBV5-1 to TRBJ1-1; D is ambiguous. Germline loops: CDR1 SGHRS, CDR2 YFSETQ. The V end was cut by 4 bases, the J end by 0 bases, with 10 bases between. The CDR3 sequence is 14 residues long. The CDR3, as DNA: TGCGCCAGCAGCAAGAACGGTATGAACACTGAAGCTTTCTTT. It codes for CASSKNGMNTEAFF.

V and J are TRBV5-1 and TRBJ1-1; perhaps TRBD1 as D (5 bases). Germline-derived CDR1 and CDR2 are SGHRS and YFSETQ. V shed 3 bases and J shed 8 bases, with 14 bases lying between them. The CDR3 contains 13 residues. DNA of the CDR3: TGCGCCAGCAGCTCTACAGGATTCACGGAAGCTTTCTTT. The encoded protein is CASSSTGFTEAFF.

J is TRBJ2-3 and V is TRBV25-1, with TRBD1 matching over 7 bases. Germline CDR1 is MGHDK and CDR2 is SYGVNS. V lost 6 bases and J lost 6; bases outside the gene matches: 12. This CDR3 has 15 amino acids. CDR3: CASRGIPQGQDTQYF. The CDR3 DNA follows: TGTGCCAGCAGAGGGATTCCACAGGGGCAGGATACGCAGTATTTT.

The V gene is TRBV7-2, the J gene TRBJ1-1, with D perhaps matching TRBD1 (6 bases). The CDR3 runs to 15 residues. With 5 bases removed from V and 1 base from J, the gap between germline ends came to 14 bases. Per germline, CDR1 SGHTA and CDR2 FQGNSA. CDR3 DNA sequence: TGTGCCAGCAGCCATCCTACAGGGCGGAACACTGAAGCTTTCTTT. Protein sequence: CASSHPTGRNTEAFF.

CDR3 sequence: CASSAVAGSGGYTF. As DNA, the CDR3 is TGTGCCAGTAGTGCAGTTGCGGGTTCCGGTGGCTACACCTTC. This chain links TRBV19 with TRBJ1-2; no clear D gene. Per germline, CDR1 LNHDA and CDR2 SQIVND (reference sequence). This CDR3 comprises 14 residues. Trimming left V 5 bases short and J 7 bases short, with 17 bases between.

This chain links TRBV10-1 with TRBJ2-5; 9 bases agree with TRBD1. With 4 bases clipped from V and 4 bases from J, the junction kept 10 bases outside the gene matches. CDR1 is WNHNN, CDR2 SYGVQD, per germline (reference sequence). CDR3 length equals 16 residues. CDR3 region: CASSAGTGRGGETQYF. The CDR3 DNA reads as TGCGCCAGCAGTGCCGGGACAGGGAGGGGTGGAGAGACCCAGTACTTC.

The chain couples TRBV3-1 (or the pseudogene TRBV3-2) to TRBJ2-1; tentative D call: TRBD2 (5 bases). CDR1 is LGHDT, CDR2 YNNKEL, per germline (reference sequence). CDR3 length: 12 amino acids. The V end lost 3 bases, the J end lost 10 bases, and 10 bases lay between the germline ends. CDR3 protein: CASSQARGEQFF. In DNA, the CDR3 is TGTGCCAGCAGCCAGGCTCGAGGGGAGCAGTTCTTC.

The rearrangement links TRBV19 to TRBJ1-3; no definite D call. With 3 bases removed from V and 0 bases from J, the gap between germline ends came to 6 bases. The germline CDR1 and CDR2 sequences are LNHDA and SQIVND (reference sequence). There are 14 residues in the CDR3. CDR3 sequence: CASSIGASGNTIYF. Written as DNA, the CDR3 is TGTGCCAGTAGTATTGGAGCCTCTGGAAACACCATATATTTT.

This chain links TRBV4-1 with TRBJ1-1; D is ambiguous. The V gene's germline CDR1 is MGHRA and CDR2 YSYEKL. CDR3 length equals 15 residues. Trimming pared 4 bases from V and 1 base from J, leaving 13 bases between. CDR3 amino acids: CASSRTGITNTEAFF. CDR3 DNA sequence: TGCGCCAGCAGCCGTACCGGGATAACGAACACTGAAGCTTTCTTT.

The chain recombines TRBV21-1 with TRBJ2-1; TRBD2, the table's D call, was not compared with the DNA. TRBV21-1 is noted as a pseudogene. The CDR3 extends over 16 amino acids. The CDR3 nucleotides are TGTGCCAGCAGCAAAGTCGGTGCAGGAGGGCTCGATGAGCAGTTCTTC. This sequence encodes CASSKVGAGGLDEQFF.

This clone was picked up one time. The same CDR3 can be traced to other DNA sequences in this sample. J is TRBJ1-5 and V is TRBV6-2 or TRBV6-3; a possible D gene is TRBD1 (6 bases). V lost 2 bases and J lost 0, with 11 bases in between. Germline V lookup: CDR1 MNHEY, CDR2 SVGEGT. This CDR3 comprises 16 residues. Here the CDR3 reads CASSYRRGASNQPQHF. The CDR3 DNA reads as TGTGCCAGCAGTTACCGGCGGGGGGCTAGCAATCAGCCCCAGCATTTT.

The chain is built from TRBV5-4 and TRBJ2-3, with 11 positions matching TRBD2. With V trimmed by 4 bases and J by 5 bases, 6 bases remained unmatched. Germline loops: CDR1 SGHNT, CDR2 YYREEE (reference sequence). The CDR3 is 15 residues long. In DNA, the CDR3 is TGTGCCAGCAGCAAGACTAGCGGGGCGAGAGATACGCAGTATTTT. As protein: CASSKTSGARDTQYF.

CDR3 protein: CASSLATGGRRPQNYGYTF. In DNA, the CDR3 is TGTGCCAGCAGCTTAGCGACAGGGGGCAGGCGACCCCAGAACTATGGCTACACCTTC. The J gene is TRBJ1-2, the V gene TRBV7-2; 10 nucleotides match TRBD1. The trim removed 0 bases at V and 2 bases at J, leaving 12 bases unmatched. Germline V gene data show CDR1 as SGHTA and CDR2 as FQGNSA. This CDR3 is 19 amino acids long.

The chain recombines TRBV13 with TRBJ2-1; no firm D call. CDR1 is PRHDT and CDR2 is FYEKMQ in the germline V gene (reference sequence). V lost 4 bases to trimming and J lost 7 bases, with 8 bases between them. The CDR3 has 12 amino acids. CDR3 amino acids: CASSSGVNEQFF. Written as DNA, the CDR3 is TGTGCCAGCAGCTCTGGAGTGAATGAGCAGTTCTTC.

The rearrangement joins TRBV27 to TRBJ2-1; D might be TRBD1 (6 bases). The CDR3 length is 19 residues. V was clipped by 2 bases and J by 4 bases, with 24 bases between them. Germline assignment: CDR1 MNHEY and CDR2 SMNVEV (reference sequence). The chain's CDR3 is CASSLNNFFGAGTYNEQFF. CDR3 sequence (DNA): TGTGCCAGCAGTTTAAACAATTTTTTCGGGGCAGGGACATACAATGAGCAGTTCTTC.

This clone was found a few times. The rearrangement joins TRBV27 to TRBJ1-2; tentatively, D is TRBD1 (6 bases). Deletions cut 5 bases from V and 4 bases from J, with 20 bases between. In germline, CDR1 is MNHEY, CDR2 SMNVEV (reference sequence). This CDR3 comprises 16 residues. The CDR3 loop reads CASSTSKGGIVYGYTF. DNA for the CDR3: TGTGCCAGCAGTACCTCCAAAGGGGGAATAGTCTATGGCTACACCTTC.